The 9 T cell receptor beta chains below come from one sample, sequenced in a study of human T cells and chemical hapten exposure. TCRdb processed the RACE reads anew with MiXCR; each CDR3 protein has one entry. The sample shows around 70,000 distinct CDR3 sequences, 5.5% to 7.5% of them seen only once. Time point meaning: healthy volunteer bleed at 6 weeks. It was from unfractionated whole blood that total RNA was extracted. The sequenced material came from whole blood. Receptor source: a female donor in good health. Some clones in this sample may be carry-over from other donors' samples.

This clonotype was found a few times. The J gene is TRBJ1-5, the V gene TRBV7-9; 7 nucleotides match TRBD1. Germline assignment: CDR1 SEHNR and CDR2 FQNEAQ (reference sequence). J was trimmed by 2 bases and V by 5 bases; bases with no gene match: 3. CDR3 size: 14 residues. Here the CDR3 reads CASSPGTGNQPQHF. As DNA, the CDR3 is TGTGCCAGCAGCCCCGGGACAGGCAATCAGCCCCAGCATTTT.

J is TRBJ2-7 and V is TRBV28; maybe TRBD2 (6 bases). The CDR3 runs to 16 residues. V dropped 5 bases and J dropped 4 bases, with 21 bases sitting between them. Germline CDR1 reads MDHEN; CDR2 reads SYDVKM. The CDR3 loop is CASSPRDGFLSYEQYF. CDR3 nucleotide sequence: TGTGCCAGCAGTCCGCGGGACGGGTTCCTGAGTTACGAGCAGTACTTC.

With regard to this clonotype: Germline is not matched at one junction end, which may reflect a read error. CDR3 in DNA: TGCGCCAGCAGCTTGTCACAGGGAGGGGTCGACACTGAAGCTTACTTT. Amino acid sequence: CASSLSQGGVDTEAYF. The chain uses TRBV5-1 and TRBJ1-1, with D possibly being TRBD1 (6 bases). The CDR3 has 16 residues. Germline loops: CDR1 SGHRS, CDR2 YFSETQ.

The J gene is TRBJ1-3, the V gene TRBV29-1; no clear D. This CDR3 contains 12 residues. Trimming pared 1 base from V and 6 bases from J, leaving 7 bases between. Germline lookup yields CDR1 SQVTM and CDR2 ANQGSEA. For the CDR3, the DNA is TGCAGCGTTGAAGCCCCATCAAACACCATATATTTT. It yields the protein CSVEAPSNTIYF.

The chain recombines TRBV5-5 with TRBJ2-5; no clear D. CDR3 length: 12 amino acids. V lost 4 bases and J lost 5, with 9 bases in between. Germline V CDR1 and CDR2: SGHKS, YYEKEE (reference sequence). The CDR3 region has the DNA TGTGCCAGCAGCCCGGAAGGGGAGACCCAGTACTTC. Translation gives CASSPEGETQYF.

This clonotype was observed a few times. The chain uses TRBV19 and TRBJ2-2; 8 bases map to TRBD2. V dropped 5 bases and J dropped 0; count of bases not matched to a gene: 20. From germline, CDR1 is LNHDA and CDR2 SQIVND (reference sequence). The CDR3 is 21 residues long. In DNA, the CDR3 is TGTGCCAGTAGTGCCTTGTGGGATATGGGGCGGGAGGACTCGAACACCGGGGAGCTGTTTTTT. Protein product: CASSALWDMGREDSNTGELFF. Supplemented by reference TRBV19 and TRBJ2-2, the full variable domain reads DGGITQSPKYLFRKEGQNVTLSCEQNLNHDAMYWYRQDPGQGLRLIYYSQIVNDFQKGDIAEGYSVSREKKESFPLTVTSAQKNPTAFYLCASSALWDMGREDSNTGELFFGEGSRLTVL.

The chain joins TRBV7-3 to TRBJ2-2, with 11 bases lining up with TRBD2. Germline values: CDR1 SGHTA, CDR2 FQGTGA. CDR3 size: 16 residues. The junction had 1 base not matched to a gene; V was cut back by 2 bases and J by 2 bases. CDR3 sequence: CASSLLAGGNTGELFF. The CDR3, as DNA: TGTGCCAGCAGCTTACTAGCGGGAGGCAACACCGGGGAGCTGTTTTTT.

This clonotype was detected only a few times. The gene calls are TRBV4-1 and TRBJ1-1; 9 nucleotides align to TRBD1. Germline V gives CDR1 MGHRA, CDR2 YSYEKL. Germline trimming cut 2 bases from V and 4 bases from J; bases unmatched to any gene: 5. The CDR3 loop spans 15 amino acids. As DNA, the CDR3 is TGCGCCAGCAGCCAATTGACAGGGGGGGGCACTGAAGCTTTCTTT. This sequence encodes CASSQLTGGGTEAFF.

The table lists this clonotype with a few counts. This sequence joins TRBV12-3 or TRBV12-4 and TRBJ1-2, with 8 nucleotides matching TRBD1. Losses at the gene ends were 1 base for V and 8 bases for J; bases not matched to a gene: 9. The CDR3 is 15 residues long. This CDR3 reads CASSLVFRGPEGYTF. In DNA, the CDR3 is TGTGCCAGCAGTTTAGTCTTCAGGGGGCCAGAGGGCTACACCTTC.